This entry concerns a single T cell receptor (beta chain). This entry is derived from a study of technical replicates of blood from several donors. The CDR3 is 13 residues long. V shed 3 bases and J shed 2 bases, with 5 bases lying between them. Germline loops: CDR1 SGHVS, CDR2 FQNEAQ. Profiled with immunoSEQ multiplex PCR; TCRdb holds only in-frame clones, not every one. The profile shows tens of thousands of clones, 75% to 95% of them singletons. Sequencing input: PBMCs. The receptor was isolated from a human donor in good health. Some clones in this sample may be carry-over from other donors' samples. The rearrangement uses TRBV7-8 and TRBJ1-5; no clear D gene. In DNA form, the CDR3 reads TGTGCCAGCAGCTTGGTAGGCAATCAGCCCCAGCATTTT. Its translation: CASSLVGNQPQHF.